The rows below give T cell receptor beta chains drawn from one sample of a study of CXCR3-negative and CXCR3-positive naive CD8 T cells. One entry per CDR3 protein, without DNA, is what TCRdb gives after re-calling the 5' RACE reads. The listing records 50,000 to 65,000 distinct CDR3 sequences. Sequenced sample: memory CD8+ T cells from blood. Every receptor here comes from a human donor in good health. Some clones in this sample may be carry-over from other donors' samples. Each CDR3 is given with its conserved first and last residue. Clone size is given for some rows only: seen once, a few or many times, or a class if the clone is expanded.

NA,TRBV7-9,TRBJ1-1,CASSFGGNTEAFF
NA,TRBV12-3/TRBV12-4,TRBJ1-1,CASLLATGARGNTEAFF
NA,TRBV3-1,TRBJ2-1,CASSQVAGGAGKSYNEQFF
NA,TRBV20-1,TRBJ2-7,CSARPSGTFPYEQYF
NA,TRBV19,TRBJ2-1,CASSIDRGTGDYNEQFF
NA,TRBV6-1,TRBJ1-2,CASSLGDSGGYTF
NA,TRBV7-9,TRBJ2-1,CASSLGGIDPFF
NA,TRBV12-3/TRBV12-4,TRBJ2-1,CASSLGGRDNEQFF
NA,TRBV4-3,TRBJ2-7,CASSQRPTEGFDEQYF
NA,TRBV19,TRBJ2-2,CASSNGMVGRRTGELFF
NA,TRBV29-1,TRBJ2-7,CSVEDQYSSYEQYF
NA,TRBV10-3,TRBJ2-1,CAISESGVSYNEQFF
NA,TRBV15,TRBJ2-5,CATSRDAGEETQYF
NA,TRBV7-9,TRBJ1-5,CASRIGNQPQHF
NA,TRBV28,TRBJ2-3,CASSLKLSTDTQYF
NA,TRBV7-2,TRBJ1-1,CASSLVWGNTEAFF
NA,TRBV11-2,TRBJ2-3,CASILTSGSGTQYF
NA,TRBV29-1,TRBJ2-2,CSVLGYTGELFF
NA,TRBV5-5,TRBJ1-5,CASSLTGWVLASNQPHHF
NA,TRBV11-2,TRBJ2-1,CASSLGTGGEQFF
NA,TRBV4-3,TRBJ1-2,CASSQDRAINYGYTF
NA,TRBV20-1,TRBJ2-7,CSQETPYEQYF
NA,TRBV29-1,TRBJ2-2,CSVTGGAAGELFF
NA,TRBV7-9,TRBJ1-1,CASSLDSWTGQNTEAFF
NA,TRBV7-9,TRBJ2-2,CASIPPLGPGDTGELFF
NA,TRBV28,TRBJ2-3,CASIHRDTKSTDTQYF
NA,TRBV29-1,TRBJ2-1,CSVDFQRGDAYNEQFF
medium-sized,TRBV29-1,TRBJ1-1,CSVTGTGLETEAFF
NA,TRBV27,TRBJ1-1,CASSPVGGAYTEAFF
NA,TRBV7-3,TRBJ2-3,CASSPRLAAGTDTQYF
NA,TRBV12-3/TRBV12-4,TRBJ1-1,CASTPDRATEAFF
NA,TRBV28,TRBJ2-7,CASSQPSGTGDDEQYF
NA,TRBV21-1,TRBJ1-2,CASSKIEGQKKNYGYTF
NA,TRBV20-1,TRBJ2-1,CSARADSSSYNEQFF
NA,TRBV20-1,TRBJ2-1,CSASSGTSGNEQFF
NA,TRBV6-2/TRBV6-3,TRBJ1-1,CASSYSPTGLSTEAFF
NA,TRBV7-9,TRBJ2-5,CASSVGGAKETQYF
NA,TRBV11-1,TRBJ2-1,CASSQVGQTLSVGGKDNEQFF
NA,TRBV28,TRBJ1-5,CASGGTGGLVSNQPQHF
NA,TRBV5-1,TRBJ2-7,CASSLARPSYEQYF
NA,TRBV29-1,TRBJ1-2,CSVDPGSYGYTF
NA,TRBV4-3,TRBJ1-3,CASSQVQGSPSGNTIYF
NA,TRBV7-3,TRBJ1-1,CASSLGTGLEAFF
NA,TRBV7-9,TRBJ2-7,CASSNRDRDYEQYF
NA,TRBV11-2,TRBJ1-2,CASSWAGGSNYGYTF
NA,TRBV5-1,TRBJ1-1,CATTGSSAEAFF
NA,TRBV27,TRBJ2-1,CASTPRAPEDNEQFF
NA,TRBV7-3,TRBJ2-3,CASRPSGGAADTQYF
NA,TRBV5-8,TRBJ2-3,CASSLDSNTDTQYF
NA,TRBV20-1,TRBJ1-5,CSARRTESNQPQHF
NA,TRBV9,TRBJ2-5,CASSGGGEAQETQYF
NA,TRBV14,TRBJ2-7,CASSPSGGPYEQYF